Listed below are T cell receptor beta chains from one sample, sequenced in a study of shared clonotypes between healthy human individuals. Using immunoSEQ multiplex PCR, the repertoire was profiled, and TCRdb retains in-frame clones only, with some absent. The sample yields over 400,000 clones, approximately 95% seen once. The sequenced material came from naive CD4+ T cells sorted from blood. These receptors came from a woman aged 25 to 39 in good health. Both conserved end residues are part of each CDR3. A D gene is named only where the DNA matches it firmly.

d_call,j_call,v_call,cdr3_aa
TRBD2,TRBJ2-2,TRBV19,CASSSLAVTNTGELFF
.,TRBJ2-1,TRBV29-1,CSVEQGPGNEQFF
.,TRBJ1-3,TRBV5-6,CASSLGGFSGNTIYF
TRBD2,TRBJ2-1,TRBV11-1,CASLREANEQFF
TRBD1,TRBJ1-2,TRBV25-1,CASSELGTGGYGYTF
.,TRBJ1-2,TRBV28,CASSLYPYGYTF
.,TRBJ2-3,TRBV5-1,CASSLGAAASTDTQYF
.,TRBJ2-1,TRBV4-1,CASTETYLHEQFF
.,TRBJ2-7,TRBV5-1,CASSSGYYEQYF
.,TRBJ2-5,TRBV2,CASRQETQYF
.,TRBJ2-7,TRBV19,CASSIRGLTDEQYF
.,TRBJ2-2,TRBV6-6,CASSKSTNTGELFF
.,TRBJ1-3,TRBV7-6,CASSLSHPNPGNTIYF
TRBD2,TRBJ2-5,TRBV7-2,CASSFRRGQETQYF
TRBD2,TRBJ2-7,TRBV28,CASRLAGVASGRKTYEQYF
.,TRBJ1-5,TRBV27,CASSLNRAGQPQHF
TRBD2,TRBJ2-7,TRBV11-3,CASSPPLAGLNYEQYF
.,TRBJ1-5,TRBV19,CASSRQKNSNQPQHF
.,TRBJ1-2,TRBV28,CASTQERKGYTF
.,TRBJ2-2,TRBV28,CASSLSISERDTGELFF
.,TRBJ2-3,TRBV27,CASSLWWRSDTPSTDTQYF
.,TRBJ2-7,TRBV10-3,CAIKLDSSYEQYF
.,TRBJ2-5,TRBV25-1,CASSESGAETQYF
.,TRBJ1-1,TRBV6-5,CASSPQGRNTEAFF
.,TRBJ2-1,TRBV7-3,CASCSSSSYNEQFF
.,.,TRBV19,CASSRGTVSGSYEQYF
TRBD2,TRBJ2-1,TRBV27,CASSFGGSGRTYNEQFF
.,TRBJ2-3,TRBV5-1,CASSLFADSTDTQYF
.,TRBJ1-2,TRBV10-3,CAISEGVAGYTF
.,TRBJ1-5,TRBV28,CASSFLGMPLGAQHF